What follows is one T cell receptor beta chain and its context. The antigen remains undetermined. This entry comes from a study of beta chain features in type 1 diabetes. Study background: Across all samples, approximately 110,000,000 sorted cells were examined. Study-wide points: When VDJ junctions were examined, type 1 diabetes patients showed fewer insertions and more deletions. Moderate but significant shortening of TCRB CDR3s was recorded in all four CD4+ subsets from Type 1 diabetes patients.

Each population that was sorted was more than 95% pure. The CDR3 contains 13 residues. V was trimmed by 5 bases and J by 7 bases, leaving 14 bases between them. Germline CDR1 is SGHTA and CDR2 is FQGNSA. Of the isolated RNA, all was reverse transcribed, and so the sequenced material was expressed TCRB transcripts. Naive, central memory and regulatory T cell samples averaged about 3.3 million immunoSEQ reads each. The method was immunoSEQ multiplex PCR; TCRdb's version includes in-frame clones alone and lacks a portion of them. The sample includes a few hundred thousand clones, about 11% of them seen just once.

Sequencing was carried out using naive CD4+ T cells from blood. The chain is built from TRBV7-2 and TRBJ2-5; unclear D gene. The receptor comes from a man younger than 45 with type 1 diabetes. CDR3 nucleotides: TGTGCCAGCAGCACTGAGGCCTTGGGGACCCAGTACTTC. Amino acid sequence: CASSTEALGTQYF. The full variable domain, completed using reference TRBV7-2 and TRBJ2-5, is GAGVSQSPSNKVTEKGKDVELRCDPISGHTALYWYRQSLGQGLEFLIYFQGNSAPDKSGLPSDRFSAERTGGSVSTLTIQRTQQEDSAVYLCASSTEALGTQYFGPGTRLLVL.